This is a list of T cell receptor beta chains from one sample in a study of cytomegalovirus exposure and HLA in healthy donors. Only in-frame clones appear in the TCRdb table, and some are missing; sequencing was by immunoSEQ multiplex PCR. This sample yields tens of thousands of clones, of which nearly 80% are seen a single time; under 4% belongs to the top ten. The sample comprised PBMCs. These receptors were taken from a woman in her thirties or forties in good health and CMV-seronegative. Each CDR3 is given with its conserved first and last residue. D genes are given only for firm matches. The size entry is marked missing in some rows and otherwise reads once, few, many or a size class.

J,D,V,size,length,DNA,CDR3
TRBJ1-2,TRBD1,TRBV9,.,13,TGTGCCAGCAGGAGACAGGGGGCTAGTGGCTACACCTTC,CASRRQGASGYTF
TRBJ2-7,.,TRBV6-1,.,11,TGTGCCAGCAGTCGTCCCTACGAGCAGTACTTC,CASSRPYEQYF
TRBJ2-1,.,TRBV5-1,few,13,TGCGCCAGCAGCTTGGGCAGGGGCACTGAGCAGTTCTTC,CASSLGRGTEQFF
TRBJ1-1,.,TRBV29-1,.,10,TGCAGCGTTGAAAGAGCTGGTGGGCGCTTT,CSVERAGGRF
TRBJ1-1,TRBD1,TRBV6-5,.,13,TGTGCCAGCAGCCGAACAGGGGTGGGTGAAGCTTTCTTT,CASSRTGVGEAFF
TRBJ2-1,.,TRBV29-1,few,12,TGCAGCGGACACCGAGACACGGCCGAGCAGTTCTTC,CSGHRDTAEQFF
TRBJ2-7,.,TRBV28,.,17,TGTGCCAGCAGCTTTATTCGGACTATCTCTTTCTCCTACGAGCAGTACTTC,CASSFIRTISFSYEQYF
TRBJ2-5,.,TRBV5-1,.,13,TGCGCCAGCAGCTTGGCCGGGTTGGAGACCCAGTACTTC,CASSLAGLETQYF
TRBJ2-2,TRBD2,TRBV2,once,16,TGTGCCAGCAGACTAACTAGCGGGAGGGTCGCCGGGGAGCTGTTTTTT,CASRLTSGRVAGELFF
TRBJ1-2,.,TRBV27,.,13,TGTGCCAGCAGTTTATGGGGGGGTTGGGGCTACACCTTC,CASSLWGGWGYTF
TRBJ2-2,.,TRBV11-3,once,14,TGTGCCAGCAGCCCGGACAGTTACACCGGGGAGCTGTTTTTT,CASSPDSYTGELFF
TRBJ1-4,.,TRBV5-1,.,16,TGCGCCAGCAACAGAGGCGGGCACGCAACTAATGAAAAACTGTTTTTT,CASNRGGHATNEKLFF
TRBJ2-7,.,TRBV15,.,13,TGTGCCACGAATAGAGGGGTAGCGGCCGAGCAGTACTTC,CATNRGVAAEQYF
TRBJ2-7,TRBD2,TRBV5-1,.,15,TGCGCCAGCAGCAGACTAGGACTAGCGGGAGACGAGCAGTACTTC,CASSRLGLAGDEQYF
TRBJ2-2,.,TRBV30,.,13,TGTGCCTGGAATCAGGGGTACACCGGGGAGCTGTTTTTT,CAWNQGYTGELFF
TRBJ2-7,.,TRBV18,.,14,TGTGCCAGCTCACCCGGTGGGTTTCGAGGTGAGCAGTACTTC,CASSPGGFRGEQYF
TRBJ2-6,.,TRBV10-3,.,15,TGTGCCATCAGACCCCAGGGTTCTGGGGCCAACGTCCTGACTTTC,CAIRPQGSGANVLTF
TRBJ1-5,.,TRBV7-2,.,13,TGTGCCAGCAGCTCCAGGGGCAATCAGCCCCAGCATTTT,CASSSRGNQPQHF
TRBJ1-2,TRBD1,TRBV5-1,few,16,TGCGCCAGCAGCATACCTGGACAGGGGGCACGGGGCGGCTACACCTTC,CASSIPGQGARGGYTF
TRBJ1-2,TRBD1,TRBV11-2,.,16,TGTGCCAGCAGCGGAGGGACAGGGGTAGTACGCTATGGCTACACCTTC,CASSGGTGVVRYGYTF
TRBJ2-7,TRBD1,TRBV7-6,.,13,TGTGCCAGCAGCAAACAGGGGTCCTACGAGCAGTACTTC,CASSKQGSYEQYF
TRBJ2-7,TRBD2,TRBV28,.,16,TGTGCCAGCAGTTTGTGGCCTAGCGGGAGTCGGAGCGAGCAGTACTTC,CASSLWPSGSRSEQYF
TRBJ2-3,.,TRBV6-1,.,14,TGTGCCAGCAGTGGACCCCGGGGAACAGATACGCAGTATTTT,CASSGPRGTDTQYF
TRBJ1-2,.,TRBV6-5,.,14,TGTGCCAGCAGTTACTCTGGGGGGTCCTATGGCTACACCTTC,CASSYSGGSYGYTF
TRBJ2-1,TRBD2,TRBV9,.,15,TGTGCCAGCAGCGAAGGGACTAGGAACTACAATGAGCAGTTCTTC,CASSEGTRNYNEQFF
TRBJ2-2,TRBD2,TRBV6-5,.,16,TGTGCCAGCAGTTCCCCTAGCGGGACGAACACCGGGGAGCTGTTTTTT,CASSSPSGTNTGELFF
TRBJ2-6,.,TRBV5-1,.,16,TGCGCCAGCAGGCCGCGGGGCAGGGCCGGGGCCAACGTCCTGACTTTC,CASRPRGRAGANVLTF
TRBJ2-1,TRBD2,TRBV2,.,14,TGTGCCAGCGTCGGGGGACTAGCGGGTTATGAGCAGTTCTTC,CASVGGLAGYEQFF
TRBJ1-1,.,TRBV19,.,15,TGTGCCAGTAGAACACATTCCCTAGGGAACACTGAAGCTTTCTTT,CASRTHSLGNTEAFF
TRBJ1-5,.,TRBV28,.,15,TGTGCCACCCTTACTGAGAGCCCTAGCAATCAGCCCCAGCATTTT,CATLTESPSNQPQHF
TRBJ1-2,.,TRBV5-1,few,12,TGCGCCAGCAGCCCTTCTAACTATGGCTACACCTTC,CASSPSNYGYTF
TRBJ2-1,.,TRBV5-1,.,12,TGCGCCAGCAGCTTACAGGGAATCGAGCAGTTCTTC,CASSLQGIEQFF
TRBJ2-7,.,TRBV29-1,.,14,TGCAGCGTTGAAGGGGAGGTCCTGGGTGCCGAGCAGTACTTC,CSVEGEVLGAEQYF
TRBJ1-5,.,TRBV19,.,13,TGTGCCAGTAGTATGCGGGAAAATCAGCCCCAGCATTTT,CASSMRENQPQHF
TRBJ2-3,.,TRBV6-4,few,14,TGTGCCAGCAGTGACTCACAGGGCACAGATACGCAGTATTTT,CASSDSQGTDTQYF
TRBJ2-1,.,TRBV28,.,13,TGTGCCAGCAGTTTAGGGCACGACAATGAGCAGTTCTTC,CASSLGHDNEQFF
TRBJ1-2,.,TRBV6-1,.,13,TGTGCCAGCATGGTGAGGTCTAACTATGGCTACACCTTC,CASMVRSNYGYTF